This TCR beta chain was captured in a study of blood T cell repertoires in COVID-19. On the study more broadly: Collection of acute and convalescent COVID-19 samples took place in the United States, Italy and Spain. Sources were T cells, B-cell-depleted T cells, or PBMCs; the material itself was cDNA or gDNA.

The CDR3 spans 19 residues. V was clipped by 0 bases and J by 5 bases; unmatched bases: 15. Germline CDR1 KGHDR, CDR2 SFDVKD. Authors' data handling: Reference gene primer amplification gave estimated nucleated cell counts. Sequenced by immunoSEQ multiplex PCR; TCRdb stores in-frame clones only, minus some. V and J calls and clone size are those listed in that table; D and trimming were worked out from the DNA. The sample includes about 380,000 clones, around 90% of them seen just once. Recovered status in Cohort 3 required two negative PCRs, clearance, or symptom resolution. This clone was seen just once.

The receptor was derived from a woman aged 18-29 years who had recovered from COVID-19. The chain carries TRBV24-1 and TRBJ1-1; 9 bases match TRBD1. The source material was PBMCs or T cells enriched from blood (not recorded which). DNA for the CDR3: TGTGCCACCAGTGATTTGCGGAGTGCCGGGACAGGGCGGGGGACTGAAGCTTTCTTT. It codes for CATSDLRSAGTGRGTEAFF.